Shown below are 18 T cell receptor beta chains from a single sample sequenced in a study of immune evolution from preneoplasia to lung adenocarcinoma. The protocol was immunoSEQ multiplex PCR, while the TCRdb copy is restricted to in-frame clones and leaves out a portion. The sample records 6,000 or so clones, nearly 75% being singletons. Sequencing was carried out using FFPE lung adenocarcinoma in situ tissue. These TCRs come from an older donor with lung adenocarcinoma.

The chain recombines TRBV13 with TRBJ2-6; perhaps TRBD1 as D (5 bases). Germline CDR1 is PRHDT and CDR2 is FYEKMQ (reference sequence). The V end lost 3 bases, the J end lost 2 bases, and 11 bases lay between the germline ends. This CDR3 has 16 amino acids. The CDR3, as DNA: TGTGCCAGCAGCTTCCAGGGTCTAACTGGGGCCAACGTCCTGACTTTC. This codes for CASSFQGLTGANVLTF.

This clone was recorded a few times. The chain carries TRBV5-6 and TRBJ2-4; the match to TRBD2 covers 7 bases. This CDR3 comprises 14 residues. Germline V gives CDR1 SGHDT, CDR2 YYEEEE. Unmatched junction bases numbered 6, after V lost 0 bases and J lost 9 bases. This CDR3 reads CASSLGTSGAIQYF. The CDR3, as DNA: TGTGCCAGCAGCTTGGGGACTAGTGGGGCCATTCAGTACTTC. The entire variable domain, with the rest obtained from reference TRBV5-6 and TRBJ2-4, is as follows: DAGVTQSPTHLIKTRGQQVTLRCSPKSGHDTVSWYQQALGQGPQFIFQYYEEEERQRGNFPDRFSGHQFPNYSSELNVNALLLGDSALYLCASSLGTSGAIQYFGAGTRLSVL.

The CDR3 DNA reads TGTGCCAGTCGGAGAGATGAAAAACTGTTTTTT. The encoded protein is CASRRDEKLFF. The rearrangement uses TRBV19 and TRBJ1-4; D uncertain. V gave up 8 bases and J gave up 6 bases, with 7 bases separating them. Germline V gives CDR1 LNHDA, CDR2 SQIVND (reference sequence). The CDR3 has 11 amino acids.

The chain employs TRBV12-5 and TRBJ2-1, with D perhaps TRBD2 (6 bases). Between the trimmed V and J ends, which lost 2 bases and 10 bases, there was a span of 12 bases. The CDR3 contains 13 residues. CDR1 is LGHNT and CDR2 is FRNRAP in the germline V gene. The CDR3 coding sequence is TGTGCTAGTGGTTTGACCCCGGAGGGAGAGCAGTTCTTC. The encoded protein is CASGLTPEGEQFF.

V usage is TRBV18 and J usage is TRBJ1-1; D unresolved. Germline V gene sequence: CDR1 KGHSH, CDR2 LQKENI. Trimming took 2 bases from V and 4 from J, leaving 14 bases between them. This CDR3 region has 15 residues. In nucleotides, the CDR3 is TGTGCCAGCTCACCAGTGACCGTTCAAGGCACTGAAGCTTTCTTT. Translated, it gives CASSPVTVQGTEAFF.

The V gene is TRBV15, the J gene TRBJ2-7, with D possibly matching TRBD1 (6 bases). Germline CDR1 reads LNHNV; CDR2 reads YYDKDF (reference sequence). Trimming removed 5 bases at V and 3 bases at J, with 11 bases between. The CDR3 sequence is 13 residues long. CDR3 region: CATSPQGVYEQYF. The CDR3 coding sequence is TGTGCCACCAGCCCACAGGGAGTCTACGAGCAGTACTTC.

The V and J genes are TRBV6-5 and TRBJ1-2; no definite D call. Germline CDR1 and CDR2: MNHEY and SVGAGI. V lost 8 bases and J 5 bases, leaving 21 bases between the germline ends. The CDR3 consists of 15 residues. The CDR3 region has the DNA TGTGCCAGCTCGAACTTGGGAATCGTTGGGTATGGCTACACCTTC. It yields the protein CASSNLGIVGYGYTF.

The chain carries TRBV4-1 and TRBJ2-2; no clear D gene. CDR1 and CDR2 (germline): MGHRA, YSYEKL. The CDR3 is 15 amino acids. Trimming took off 7 bases at V and 1 base at J, with 13 bases between the two ends. The CDR3 region is CASTRLAVNTGELFF. The DNA for the CDR3 is TGCGCCAGCACGAGATTGGCAGTGAACACCGGGGAGCTGTTTTTT.

The chain is built from TRBV9 and TRBJ2-3, with TRBD2 identical over 13 bases. CDR1 SGDLS and CDR2 YYNGEE come from the germline V gene. V was clipped by 1 base and J by 0 bases; unmatched bases: 11. The CDR3 is 20 residues long. The CDR3 nucleotides are TGTGCCAGCAGCGTATGGGGGCTGGGACTAGCGGGGTTCAGCACAGATACGCAGTATTTT. Translation gives CASSVWGLGLAGFSTDTQYF.

V and J are TRBV30 and TRBJ1-3; D gene ambiguous. Germline V gene lookup returns CDR1 GTSNPN and CDR2 SVGIG (reference sequence). This CDR3 is 13 amino acids long. V was cut by 2 bases and J by 9 bases, with 14 bases left in between. The CDR3 reads CAWSPEGWGTIYF. The CDR3 coding sequence is TGTGCCTGGAGTCCCGAGGGTTGGGGCACCATATATTTT.

The chain joins TRBV28 to TRBJ1-2; no clear D. V lost 1 base, J lost 8 bases, and 11 bases lay in between. The V gene's germline CDR1 is MDHEN and CDR2 SYDVKM. The CDR3 is made up of 13 amino acids. The CDR3 DNA follows: TGTGCCAGCAGTTTATCGGAGGTTAAAGGCTACACCTTC. Amino acid sequence: CASSLSEVKGYTF.

The V call is TRBV11-2, the J call TRBJ1-1; 7 nucleotides line up with TRBD1. With 1 base clipped from V and 1 base from J, the junction kept 3 bases outside the gene matches. The CDR3 extends over 15 amino acids. Germline V CDR1 and CDR2: SGHAT, FQNNGV. The DNA of the CDR3 is TGTGCCAGCAGCTTAGCCGGGACAGAGAACACTGAAGCTTTCTTT. Translated, it gives CASSLAGTENTEAFF.

The J gene is TRBJ1-1, the V gene TRBV7-8; 7 positions match TRBD1. Germline CDR1 and CDR2: SGHVS and FQNEAQ. Unmatched junction bases numbered 3, after V lost 1 base and J lost 1 base. The CDR3 runs 15 residues. The CDR3 DNA reads as TGTGCCAGCAGCTTAGTCGGGACAGAGAACACTGAAGCTTTCTTT. This translates into CASSLVGTENTEAFF. Full variable domain (remainder filled in from reference TRBV7-8 and TRBJ1-1): GAGVSQSPRYKVAKRGQDVALRCDPISGHVSLFWYQQALGQGPEFLTYFQNEAQLDKSGLPSDRFFAERPEGSVSTLKIQRTQQEDSAVYLCASSLVGTENTEAFFGQGTRLTVV.

The chain joins TRBV6-4 to TRBJ1-1, with TRBD1 matching over 8 bases. Germline loops: CDR1 MRHNA, CDR2 SNTAGT. V trimming: 3 bases; J trimming: 8 bases; junction bases outside the gene matches: 2. This CDR3 has 12 residues. CDR3 bases: TGTGCCAGCAGTGAAACAGGGGGGGAAGCTTTCTTT. It is translated as CASSETGGEAFF.

This clone was detected only a few times. The chain carries TRBV28 and TRBJ2-3, with a weak D call TRBD2 (5 bases). CDR1 and CDR2 from the germline V gene are MDHEN and SYDVKM. V was pared by 7 bases and J by 2 bases, with 19 bases between. The CDR3 runs 16 residues. The CDR3 coding sequence is TGTGCCAGCACCCTAGGCCGGACTCCAAACACAGATACGCAGTATTTT. Encoded protein: CASTLGRTPNTDTQYF.

This clone was counted a few times. The chain recombines TRBV7-6 with TRBJ2-1; no firm D call. The V and J ends lost 0 bases and 5 bases respectively, with 11 bases between them. There are 15 residues in the CDR3. Per the germline V gene, CDR1 is SGHVS and CDR2 is FNYEAQ. The CDR3 spells CASSLAPGQNNEQFF. CDR3 DNA sequence: TGTGCCAGCAGCTTAGCGCCCGGCCAGAACAATGAGCAGTTCTTC.

The chain joins TRBV13 to TRBJ1-3; D is unresolved. The V gene lost 8 bases and the J gene lost 3 bases, with 17 bases spanning the gap. This CDR3 is 15 amino acids long. Germline V CDR1 and CDR2: PRHDT, FYEKMQ (reference sequence). This CDR3 reads CASLRGGNYGNTIYF. CDR3 nucleotide sequence: TGTGCCAGCTTACGAGGAGGGAATTATGGAAACACCATATATTTT.

This chain uses TRBV28 with TRBJ1-2, with TRBD1 identical over 8 bases. The germline V gene has CDR1 MDHEN and CDR2 SYDVKM. Trimming removed 8 bases from V and 7 bases from J; junction bases left unmatched: 6. The length of the CDR3 is 12 residues. The CDR3 nucleotides are TGTGCCAGCCGGACAGGGTCAATTGGCTACACCTTC. Protein sequence: CASRTGSIGYTF.